This T cell receptor beta chain is drawn from a study of T cell repertoires in cytomegalovirus infection. Looked up from germline, CDR1 is MNHNS and CDR2 is SASEGT. Trimming took 4 bases from V and 7 from J, leaving 14 bases between them. The CDR3 loop spans 14 amino acids. Via MiXCR, TCRdb re-called the reads, giving one row per CDR3 protein. This sample has roughly 720,000 distinct CDR3 sequences, with 35% found just once. The sequenced sample was PBMCs. The source of this sequence is a human donor in good health (CMV status not recorded). Some clones in this sample may be carry-over from other donors' samples. The chain employs TRBV6-1 and TRBJ2-1; TRBD2 is a possible D gene (6 bases). The CDR3 spells CASSVGLGRNEQFF. The CDR3 bases are TGTGCCAGCAGTGTTGGACTGGGGAGGAATGAGCAGTTCTTC.